The 17 T cell receptor beta chains below come from one sample, sequenced in a study of T cell responses to AZD1222 COVID-19 vaccine. Produced via immunoSEQ multiplex PCR; TCRdb's table is partial and in-frame only. The table shows 80,000 to 130,000 clones, with around nine tenths occurring only once. Here the sequenced sample was peripheral blood, taken on day 0 of AZD1222 vaccination. The receptors stem from an adult in good health.

The chain has TRBV11-3 and TRBJ2-3, with D tentatively TRBD2 (5 bases). The CDR3 is 16 amino acids. Germline lookup yields CDR1 SGHNT and CDR2 YENEEA. Trimming cost V 1 base and J 3 bases, with 14 bases left between them. The CDR3 spells CASSLGEGSRTDTQYF. In DNA, the CDR3 is TGTGCCAGCAGCTTAGGAGAGGGTTCCAGGACAGATACGCAGTATTTT.

The gene calls are TRBV9 and TRBJ1-1, with D tentatively TRBD1 (5 bases). The length of the CDR3 is 16 residues. The V and J ends lost 0 bases and 4 bases respectively, with 16 bases between them. Germline CDR1 reads SGDLS; CDR2 reads YYNGEE. The CDR3 nucleotides are TGTGCCAGCAGCGTAGAAGGGGAGGGGTCGAGCACTGAAGCTTTCTTT. Its protein product is CASSVEGEGSSTEAFF.

The CDR3 DNA is TGCAGCGTTGAAATGGCTAGCGGGGGCTACGAGCAGTACTTC. Protein product: CSVEMASGGYEQYF. V usage is TRBV29-1 and J usage is TRBJ2-7, with 10 bases that match TRBD2. J lost 3 bases, V lost 2 bases, and 4 bases had no gene match. This CDR3 spans 14 amino acids. The V gene's germline CDR1 is SQVTM and CDR2 ANQGSEA.

V is TRBV29-1 and J is TRBJ2-3; maybe TRBD1 (5 bases). This CDR3 comprises 11 residues. The V and J ends lost 5 bases and 6 bases respectively, with 9 bases between them. Germline values: CDR1 SQVTM, CDR2 ANQGSEA. The CDR3 nucleotides read TGCAGCGTTCACTCAGGGGATACGCAGTATTTT. Translation: CSVHSGDTQYF.

This clone showed up just once. V and J are TRBV5-1 and TRBJ1-4; D may be TRBD1 (5 bases). There are 15 residues in the CDR3. Germline loops: CDR1 SGHRS, CDR2 YFSETQ. The V and J ends lost 3 bases and 0 bases respectively, with 9 bases between them. The CDR3 spells CASSWGRSTNEKLFF. The CDR3 DNA sequence: TGCGCCAGCAGCTGGGGACGGTCAACTAATGAAAAACTGTTTTTT.

The V and J genes are TRBV24-1 and TRBJ2-6; no firm D call. The length of the CDR3 is 16 residues. Germline loops: CDR1 KGHDR, CDR2 SFDVKD. The germline V and J ends were trimmed by 11 bases and 1 base, with 17 bases remaining between them. The CDR3 loop is CAIDMSPLSGANVLTF. The CDR3, as DNA: TGTGCCATCGACATGTCGCCACTATCTGGGGCCAACGTCCTGACTTTC.

The rearrangement joins TRBV6-1 to TRBJ1-5, with D unresolved. Germline V CDR1 and CDR2: MNHNS, SASEGT. This CDR3 spans 15 amino acids. V was pared by 1 base and J by 6 bases, with 13 bases between. As DNA, the CDR3 is TGTGCCAGCAGTGAAGGCGCTTCGAGGTTTCAGCCCCAGCATTTT. Its translation is CASSEGASRFQPQHF.

In this sample, this clone turned up once. This chain joins TRBV19 and TRBJ2-1; D is possibly TRBD2 (5 bases). Between the trimmed V and J ends, which lost 6 bases and 0 bases, there was a span of 9 bases. The CDR3 is made up of 14 amino acids. Germline loops: CDR1 LNHDA, CDR2 SQIVND (reference sequence). The CDR3 DNA is TGTGCCAGTAGCCCTGGAGGCTCCTACAATGAGCAGTTCTTC. Amino acids: CASSPGGSYNEQFF.

J is TRBJ1-1 and V is TRBV18, with unresolved D. Germline assignment: CDR1 KGHSH and CDR2 LQKENI. V shed 0 bases and J shed 0 bases, with 8 bases lying between them. The CDR3 has 15 amino acids. The CDR3 loop reads CASSPPVGMNTEAFF. In DNA, the CDR3 is TGTGCCAGCTCACCACCGGTAGGCATGAACACTGAAGCTTTCTTT.

The V gene is TRBV18, the J gene TRBJ2-7, with D perhaps TRBD1 (6 bases). V shed 2 bases and J shed 3 bases, with 14 bases lying between them. The germline CDR1 and CDR2 sequences are KGHSH and LQKENI. The CDR3 has 15 residues. The CDR3 DNA is TGTGCCAGCTCACCAAGGGTCAGGGGAAACTACGAGCAGTACTTC. Its translation: CASSPRVRGNYEQYF.

In this sample, this clone turned up once. This sequence joins TRBV30 and TRBJ1-3, with D tentatively TRBD1 (5 bases). Trimming left V 7 bases short and J 1 base short, with 29 bases between. This CDR3 region has 19 residues. Germline assignment: CDR1 GTSNPN and CDR2 SVGIG (reference sequence). CDR3 bases: TGTGCCTCGACGGGTGCCAGGGCCTACAACCCTTATTCTGGAAACACCATATATTTT. Its protein product is CASTGARAYNPYSGNTIYF.

The gene calls are TRBV5-1 and TRBJ2-2; D gene unclear. The V and J ends lost 4 bases and 4 bases respectively, with 8 bases between them. Germline CDR1 and CDR2: SGHRS and YFSETQ. This CDR3 has 13 residues. For the CDR3, the DNA is TGCGCCAGCAGCAGAGGTGGCACCGGGGAGCTGTTTTTT. Translating it yields CASSRGGTGELFF.

The chain uses TRBV7-2 and TRBJ2-2; 10 bases are shared with TRBD2. Unmatched junction bases numbered 9, after V lost 1 base and J lost 1 base. This CDR3 is built from 19 residues. Germline CDR1 SGHTA, CDR2 FQGNSA. The CDR3 loop reads CASSLGLAGVGWNTGELFF. The CDR3 DNA follows: TGTGCCAGCAGCTTAGGGCTAGCGGGGGTAGGCTGGAACACCGGGGAGCTGTTTTTT.

The J gene is TRBJ1-3, the V gene TRBV5-1; D not resolved. The CDR3 is 17 amino acids. Germline CDR1 SGHRS, CDR2 YFSETQ. V was clipped by 4 bases and J by 4 bases, with 21 bases between them. The CDR3 here is CASSPMMSSGWGNTIYF. CDR3 in DNA: TGCGCCAGCAGCCCCATGATGAGCTCGGGGTGGGGAAACACCATATATTTT.

A note on this clone: The DNA is left out, because the CDR3 cannot be placed on it with certainty; the CDR3 is given as TCRdb lists it. The CDR3: CASSSSDRGDGRGANVLTF. This chain uses TRBV28 with TRBJ2-6; the table's D call of TRBD1 was not tested on the DNA. Germline-derived CDR1 and CDR2 are MDHEN and SYDVKM. The CDR3 is made up of 19 amino acids, end residues included.

The chain couples TRBV24-1 to TRBJ1-4; D is possibly TRBD1 (5 bases). Germline values: CDR1 KGHDR, CDR2 SFDVKD. The ends were cut back, 4 bases at V and 3 bases at J, with 11 bases in the middle. The CDR3 consists of 15 residues. CDR3 region: CATSDPRVSNEKLFF. The CDR3 DNA follows: TGTGCCACCAGTGACCCCAGGGTTTCTAATGAAAAACTGTTTTTT.

V gene TRBV18 combines with J gene TRBJ2-2, with D tentatively TRBD1 (6 bases). CDR3 length: 15 residues. V was trimmed by 3 bases and J by 5 bases, leaving 13 bases between them. Germline-derived CDR1 and CDR2 are KGHSH and LQKENI. CDR3 in DNA: TGTGCCAGCTCACCTCACAGGGTACCAACCGGGGAGCTGTTTTTT. Protein product: CASSPHRVPTGELFF.